The clone carrying this T cell receptor beta chain was detected only once. The data were produced by immunoSEQ multiplex PCR, yet TCRdb's version contains in-frame clones alone and is incomplete. Of about 200,000 clones in the sample, approximately 89% were seen once. The sample comes from a study of blood T cell repertoires in COVID-19. V was shortened by 6 bases and J by 5 bases, with 10 bases between the two germline ends. CDR1 is LGHDT and CDR2 is YNNKEL in the germline V gene (reference sequence). This CDR3 contains 13 residues. The chain links TRBV3-1 (or the pseudogene TRBV3-2) to TRBJ1-4; TRBD1 might be the D (5 bases). The receptor's source is a woman in her thirties or forties with acute COVID-19. Sequenced input: PBMCs or T cells enriched from blood (not recorded which). The CDR3 reads CASSYRQNEKLFF. CDR3 bases: TGTGCCAGCAGTTACAGGCAGAATGAAAAACTGTTTTTT.